This passage covers 2 T cell receptor beta chains from one sample sequenced in a study of early T cells in non-severe SARS-CoV-2 infection. TCRdb reanalysed the 5' RACE reads using MiXCR and keeps one entry per CDR3 protein. The table shows 97,000 or so distinct CDR3 sequences, with 9.5% to 11% occurring only once. This material consisted of whole blood, taken at baseline. The receptors derive from an adult who was a healthcare worker with PCR-confirmed SARS-CoV-2 infection or an uninfected control (not recorded which).

This clonotype was observed a few times. The chain links TRBV6-1 to TRBJ2-3, with unresolved D. V was clipped by 4 bases and J by 6 bases, with 5 bases between them. The CDR3 has 11 amino acids. Germline values: CDR1 MNHNS, CDR2 SASEGT. CDR3 region: CASSGRDTQYF. As DNA, the CDR3 is TGTGCCAGCAGTGGCCGGGATACGCAGTATTTT.

The chain employs TRBV6-1 and TRBJ1-6; possible D gene TRBD1, 5 bases. V dropped 10 bases and J dropped 7 bases, with 17 bases sitting between them. Germline values: CDR1 MNHNS, CDR2 SASEGT. This CDR3 has 14 amino acids. DNA of the CDR3: TGTGCCATTAGGAGGGGCGAGGGGAATTCACCCCTCCACTTT. It codes for CAIRRGEGNSPLHF.